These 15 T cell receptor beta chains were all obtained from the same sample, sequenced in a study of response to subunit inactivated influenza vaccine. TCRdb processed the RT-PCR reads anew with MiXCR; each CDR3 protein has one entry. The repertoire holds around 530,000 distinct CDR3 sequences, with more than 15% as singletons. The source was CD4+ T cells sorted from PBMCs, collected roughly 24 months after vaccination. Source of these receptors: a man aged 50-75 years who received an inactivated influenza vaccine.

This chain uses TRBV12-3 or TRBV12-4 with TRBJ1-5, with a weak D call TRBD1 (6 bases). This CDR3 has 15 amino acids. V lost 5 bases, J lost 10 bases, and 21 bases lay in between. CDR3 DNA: TGTGCCAGCAGTACGTCCGGGGGCCAAGCGGGCCCCCAGCATTTT. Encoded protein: CASSTSGGQAGPQHF.

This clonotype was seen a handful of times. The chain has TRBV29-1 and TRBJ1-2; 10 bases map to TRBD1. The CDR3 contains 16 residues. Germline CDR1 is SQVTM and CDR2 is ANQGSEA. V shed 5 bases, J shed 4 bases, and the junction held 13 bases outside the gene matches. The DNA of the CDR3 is TGCAGCGTTACGGGATCACTGACAGGGGGCTCCTATGGCTACACCTTC. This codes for CSVTGSLTGGSYGYTF.

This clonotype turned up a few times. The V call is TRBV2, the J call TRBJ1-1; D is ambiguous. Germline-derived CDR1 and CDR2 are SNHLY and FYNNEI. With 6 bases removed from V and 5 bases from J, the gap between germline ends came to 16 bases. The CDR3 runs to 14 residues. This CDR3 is CASSGFGSWTEAFF. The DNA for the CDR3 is TGTGCCAGCAGCGGCTTCGGGAGTTGGACTGAAGCTTTCTTT.

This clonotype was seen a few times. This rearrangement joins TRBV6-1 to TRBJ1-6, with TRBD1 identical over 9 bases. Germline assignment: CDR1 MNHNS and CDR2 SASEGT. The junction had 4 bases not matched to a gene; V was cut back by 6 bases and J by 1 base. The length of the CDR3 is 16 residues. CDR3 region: CASSSGTGSYNSPLHF. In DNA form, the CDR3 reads TGTGCCAGCAGCTCCGGGACAGGGTCCTATAATTCACCCCTCCACTTT.

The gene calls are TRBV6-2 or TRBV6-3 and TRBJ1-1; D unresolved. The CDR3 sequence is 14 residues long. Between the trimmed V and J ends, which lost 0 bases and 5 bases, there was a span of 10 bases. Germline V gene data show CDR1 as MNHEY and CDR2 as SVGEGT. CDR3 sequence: CASSYSRIGTEAFF. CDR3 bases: TGTGCCAGCAGTTACTCGAGGATCGGGACTGAAGCTTTCTTT.

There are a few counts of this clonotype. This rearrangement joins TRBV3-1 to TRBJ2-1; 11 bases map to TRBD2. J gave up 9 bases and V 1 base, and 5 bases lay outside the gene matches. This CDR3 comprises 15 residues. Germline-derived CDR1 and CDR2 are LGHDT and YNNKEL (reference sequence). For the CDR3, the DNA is TGTGCCAGCAGCCAAGGTCTAGCGGGAGGAAGTGAGCAGTTCTTC. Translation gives CASSQGLAGGSEQFF.

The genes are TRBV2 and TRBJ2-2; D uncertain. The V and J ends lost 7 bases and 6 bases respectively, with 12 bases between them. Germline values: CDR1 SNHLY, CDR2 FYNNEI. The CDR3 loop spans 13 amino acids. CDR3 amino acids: CASTDTGSGELFF. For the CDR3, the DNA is TGTGCCAGCACCGATACCGGGTCCGGGGAGCTGTTTTTT.

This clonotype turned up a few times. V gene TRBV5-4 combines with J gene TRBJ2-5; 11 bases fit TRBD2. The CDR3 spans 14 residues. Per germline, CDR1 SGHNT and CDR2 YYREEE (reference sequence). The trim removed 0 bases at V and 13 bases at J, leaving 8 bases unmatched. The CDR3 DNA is TGTGCCAGCAGCTTGGATGGACTAGCGGGCCTATCGTACTTC. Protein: CASSLDGLAGLSYF.

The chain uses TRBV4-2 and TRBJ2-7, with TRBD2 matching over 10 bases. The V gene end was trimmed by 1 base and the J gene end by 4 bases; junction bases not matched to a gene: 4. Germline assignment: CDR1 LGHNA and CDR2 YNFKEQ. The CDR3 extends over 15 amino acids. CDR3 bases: TGTGCCAGCAGCCAAGCCGGACTAGCGGATTACGAGCAGTACTTC. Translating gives CASSQAGLADYEQYF.

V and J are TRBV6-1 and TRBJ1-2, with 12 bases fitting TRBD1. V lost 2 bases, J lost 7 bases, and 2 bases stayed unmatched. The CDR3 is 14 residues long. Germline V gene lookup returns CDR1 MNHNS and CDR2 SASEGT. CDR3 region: CASSERDRGLGYTF. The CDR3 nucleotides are TGTGCCAGCAGTGAACGGGACAGGGGGCTTGGCTACACCTTC.

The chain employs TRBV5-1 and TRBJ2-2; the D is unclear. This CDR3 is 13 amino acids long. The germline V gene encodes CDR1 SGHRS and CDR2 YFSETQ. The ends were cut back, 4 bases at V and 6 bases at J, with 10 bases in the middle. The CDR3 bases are TGCGCCAGCAGCCCTGGTATGTCCGGGGAGCTGTTTTTT. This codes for CASSPGMSGELFF. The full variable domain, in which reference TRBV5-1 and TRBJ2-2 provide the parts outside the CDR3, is KAGVTQTPRYLIKTRGQQVTLSCSPISGHRSVSWYQQTPGQGLQFLFEYFSETQRNKGNFPGRFSGRQFSNSRSEMNVSTLELGDSALYLCASSPGMSGELFFGEGSRLTVL.

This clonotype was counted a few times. CDR3 region: CSVVPVLAGVNNEQFF. As DNA, the CDR3 is TGCAGCGTTGTTCCCGTCCTAGCGGGGGTCAACAATGAGCAGTTCTTC. The gene calls are TRBV29-1 and TRBJ2-1; 10 nucleotides match TRBD2. This CDR3 contains 16 residues. J was trimmed by 5 bases and V by 4 bases; bases with no gene match: 11. The germline CDR1 and CDR2 sequences are SQVTM and ANQGSEA.

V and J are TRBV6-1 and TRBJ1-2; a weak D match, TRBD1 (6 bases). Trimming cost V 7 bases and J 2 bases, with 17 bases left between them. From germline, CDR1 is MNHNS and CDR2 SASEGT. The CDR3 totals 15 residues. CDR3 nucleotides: TGTGCCAGCATGGTCGGGGGCGCAGCAAACTATGGCTACACCTTC. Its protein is CASMVGGAANYGYTF.

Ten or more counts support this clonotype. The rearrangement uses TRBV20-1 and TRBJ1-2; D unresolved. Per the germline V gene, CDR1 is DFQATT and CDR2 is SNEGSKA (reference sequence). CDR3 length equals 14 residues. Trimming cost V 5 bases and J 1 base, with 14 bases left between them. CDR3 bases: TGCAGTGCTGGGAGAACACCTAATAACTATGGCTACACCTTC. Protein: CSAGRTPNNYGYTF.

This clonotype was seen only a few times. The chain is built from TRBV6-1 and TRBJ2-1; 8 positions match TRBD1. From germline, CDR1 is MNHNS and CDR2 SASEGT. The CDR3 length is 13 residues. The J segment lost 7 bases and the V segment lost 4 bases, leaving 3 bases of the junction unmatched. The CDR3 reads CASSGTGPNEQFF. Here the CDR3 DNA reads TGTGCCAGCAGTGGGACAGGGCCAAATGAGCAGTTCTTC.